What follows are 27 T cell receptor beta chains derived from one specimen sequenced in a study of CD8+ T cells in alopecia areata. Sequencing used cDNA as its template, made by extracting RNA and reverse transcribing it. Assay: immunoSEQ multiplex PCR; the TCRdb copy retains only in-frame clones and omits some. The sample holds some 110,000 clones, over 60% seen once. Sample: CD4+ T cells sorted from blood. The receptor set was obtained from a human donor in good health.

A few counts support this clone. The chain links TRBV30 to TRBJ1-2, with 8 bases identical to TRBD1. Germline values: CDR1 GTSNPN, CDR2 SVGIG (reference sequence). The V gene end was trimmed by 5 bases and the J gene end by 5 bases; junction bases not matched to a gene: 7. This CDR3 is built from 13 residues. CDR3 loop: CAWRRDRPYGYTF. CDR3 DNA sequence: TGTGCCTGGCGCCGGGACAGGCCGTATGGCTACACCTTC.

CDR3: CASSPGQLQETQYF. The CDR3 DNA reads as TGTGCCAGCAGTCCAGGACAGCTTCAAGAGACCCAGTACTTC. V is TRBV6-5 and J is TRBJ2-5; weak D call: TRBD1 (6 bases). Germline V lookup: CDR1 MNHEY, CDR2 SVGAGI. V lost 5 bases and J lost 2, with 12 bases in between. CDR3 length: 14 amino acids.

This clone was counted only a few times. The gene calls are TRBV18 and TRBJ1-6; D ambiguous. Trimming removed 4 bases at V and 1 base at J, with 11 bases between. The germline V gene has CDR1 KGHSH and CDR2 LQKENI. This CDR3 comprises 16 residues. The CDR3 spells CASSLGGKSYNSPLHF. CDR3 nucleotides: TGTGCCAGCTCACTGGGCGGGAAGTCCTATAATTCACCCCTCCACTTT.

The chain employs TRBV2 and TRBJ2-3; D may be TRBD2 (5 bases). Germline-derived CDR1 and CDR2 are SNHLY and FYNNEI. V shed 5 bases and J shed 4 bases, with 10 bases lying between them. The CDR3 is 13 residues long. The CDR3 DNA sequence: TGTGCCAGCAGTACTAGTCGGGCAGATACGCAGTATTTT. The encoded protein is CASSTSRADTQYF.

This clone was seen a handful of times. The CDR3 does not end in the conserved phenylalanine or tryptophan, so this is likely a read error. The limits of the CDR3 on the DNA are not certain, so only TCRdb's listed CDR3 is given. The CDR3 loop reads CASSLEAVGSFSL. The gene calls are TRBV7-9 and TRBJ1-1. Germline CDR1 and CDR2: SEHNR and FQNEAQ (reference sequence). The CDR3 spans 13 residues, counting both ends.

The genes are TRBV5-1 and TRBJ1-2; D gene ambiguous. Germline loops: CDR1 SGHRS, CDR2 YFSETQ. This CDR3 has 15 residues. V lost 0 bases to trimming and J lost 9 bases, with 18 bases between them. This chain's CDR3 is CASSLGGPPKQRYTF. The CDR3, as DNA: TGCGCCAGCAGCTTGGGCGGGCCTCCCAAACAGCGCTACACCTTC.

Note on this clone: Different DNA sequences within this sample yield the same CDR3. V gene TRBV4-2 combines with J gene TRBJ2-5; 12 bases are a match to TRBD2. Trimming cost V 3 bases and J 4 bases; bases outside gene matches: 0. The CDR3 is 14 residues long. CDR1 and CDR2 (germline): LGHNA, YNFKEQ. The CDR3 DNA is TGTGCCAGCAGCCAGGGACTAGCGGGAGAGACCCAGTACTTC. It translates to CASSQGLAGETQYF.

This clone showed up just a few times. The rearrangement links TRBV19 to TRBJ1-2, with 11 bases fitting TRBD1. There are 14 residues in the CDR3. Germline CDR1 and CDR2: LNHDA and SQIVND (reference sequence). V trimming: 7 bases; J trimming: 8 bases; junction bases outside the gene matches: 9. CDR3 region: CASKKGQGASGYTF. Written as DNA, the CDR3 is TGTGCCAGTAAGAAAGGACAGGGGGCGTCGGGCTACACCTTC.

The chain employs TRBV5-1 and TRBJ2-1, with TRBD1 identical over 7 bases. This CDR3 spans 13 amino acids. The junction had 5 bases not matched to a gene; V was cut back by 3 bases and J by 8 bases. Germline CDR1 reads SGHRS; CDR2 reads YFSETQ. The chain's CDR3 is CASSSTGADEQFF. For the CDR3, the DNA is TGCGCCAGCAGCTCTACAGGGGCCGATGAGCAGTTCTTC.

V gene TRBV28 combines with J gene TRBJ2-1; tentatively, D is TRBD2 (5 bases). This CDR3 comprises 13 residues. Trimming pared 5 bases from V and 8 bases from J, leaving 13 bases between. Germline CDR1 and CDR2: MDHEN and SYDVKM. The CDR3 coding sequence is TGTGCCAGCAGTCTAAAGCTAGCCCATGAGCAGTTCTTC. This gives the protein CASSLKLAHEQFF.

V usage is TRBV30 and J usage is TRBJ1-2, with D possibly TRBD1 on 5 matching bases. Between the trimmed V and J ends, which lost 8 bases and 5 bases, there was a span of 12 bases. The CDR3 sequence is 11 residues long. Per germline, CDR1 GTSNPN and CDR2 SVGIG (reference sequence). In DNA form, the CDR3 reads TGTGCCCAGAGGGGATATTATGGCTACACCTTC. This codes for CAQRGYYGYTF. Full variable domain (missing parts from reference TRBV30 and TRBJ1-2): SQTIHQWPATLVQPVGSPLSLECTVEGTSNPNLYWYRQAAGRGLQLLFYSVGIGQISSEVPQNLSASRPQDRQFILSSKKLLLSDSGFYLCAQRGYYGYTFGSGTRLTVV.

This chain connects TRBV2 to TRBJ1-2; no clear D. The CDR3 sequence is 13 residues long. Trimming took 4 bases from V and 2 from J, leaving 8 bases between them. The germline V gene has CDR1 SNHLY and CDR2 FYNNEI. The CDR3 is CASSGQANYGYTF. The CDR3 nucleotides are TGTGCCAGCAGTGGGCAGGCAAACTATGGCTACACCTTC.

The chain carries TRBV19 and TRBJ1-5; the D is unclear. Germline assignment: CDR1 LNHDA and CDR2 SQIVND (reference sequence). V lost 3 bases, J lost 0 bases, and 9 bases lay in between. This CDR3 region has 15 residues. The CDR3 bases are TGTGCCAGTAGTATGCAGGAAATTAGCAATCAGCCCCAGCATTTT. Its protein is CASSMQEISNQPQHF.

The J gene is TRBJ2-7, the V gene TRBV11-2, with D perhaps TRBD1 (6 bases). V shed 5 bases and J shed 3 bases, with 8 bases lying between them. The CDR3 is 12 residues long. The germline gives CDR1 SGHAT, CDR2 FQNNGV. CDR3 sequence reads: CASSPQGYEQYF. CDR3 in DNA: TGTGCCAGCAGCCCACAGGGCTACGAGCAGTACTTC. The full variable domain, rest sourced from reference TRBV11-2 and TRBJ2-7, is EAGVAQSPRYKIIEKRQSVAFWCNPISGHATLYWYQQILGQGPKLLIQFQNNGVVDDSQLPKDRFSAERLKGVDSTLKIQPAKLEDSAVYLCASSPQGYEQYFGPGTRLTVT.

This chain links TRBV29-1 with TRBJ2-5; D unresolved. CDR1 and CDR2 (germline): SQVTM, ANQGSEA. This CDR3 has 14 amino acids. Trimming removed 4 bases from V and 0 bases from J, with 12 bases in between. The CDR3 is CSVALDGDQETQYF. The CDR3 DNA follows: TGCAGCGTTGCCCTGGACGGAGACCAAGAGACCCAGTACTTC.

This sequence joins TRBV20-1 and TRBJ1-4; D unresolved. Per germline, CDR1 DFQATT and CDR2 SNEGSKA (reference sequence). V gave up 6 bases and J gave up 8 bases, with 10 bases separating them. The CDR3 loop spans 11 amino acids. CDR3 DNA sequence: TGCAGTGCCGAAGGAGGGGAAAAACTGTTTTTT. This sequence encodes CSAEGGEKLFF.

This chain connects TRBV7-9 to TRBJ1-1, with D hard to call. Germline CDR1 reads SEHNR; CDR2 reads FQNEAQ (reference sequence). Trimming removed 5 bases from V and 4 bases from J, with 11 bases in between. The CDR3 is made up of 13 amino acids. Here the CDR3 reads CASSPTEVTEAFF. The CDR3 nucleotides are TGTGCCAGCAGCCCGACGGAGGTCACTGAAGCTTTCTTT.

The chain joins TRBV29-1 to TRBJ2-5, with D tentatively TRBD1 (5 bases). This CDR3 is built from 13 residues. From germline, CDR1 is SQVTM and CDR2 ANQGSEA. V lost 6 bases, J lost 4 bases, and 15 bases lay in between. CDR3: CSVGAGIGETQYF. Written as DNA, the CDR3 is TGCAGCGTCGGCGCAGGGATTGGAGAGACCCAGTACTTC.

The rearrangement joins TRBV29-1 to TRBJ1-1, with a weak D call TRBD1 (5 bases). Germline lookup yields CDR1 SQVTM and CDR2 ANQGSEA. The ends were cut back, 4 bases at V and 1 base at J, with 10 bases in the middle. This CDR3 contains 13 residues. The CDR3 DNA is TGCAGCGTTGTCAGGGCACAGAACACTGAAGCTTTCTTT. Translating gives CSVVRAQNTEAFF.

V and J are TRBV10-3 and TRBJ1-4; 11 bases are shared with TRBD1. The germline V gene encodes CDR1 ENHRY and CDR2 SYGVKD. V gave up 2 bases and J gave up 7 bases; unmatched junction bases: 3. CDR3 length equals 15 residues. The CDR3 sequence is CAISEPGTGGEKLFF. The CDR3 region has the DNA TGTGCCATCAGTGAGCCAGGGACAGGGGGTGAAAAACTGTTTTTT.

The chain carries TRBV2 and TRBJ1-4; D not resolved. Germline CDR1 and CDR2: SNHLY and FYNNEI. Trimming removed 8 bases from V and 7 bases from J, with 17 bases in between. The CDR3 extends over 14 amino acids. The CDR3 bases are TGTGCCAGCCGGTTTGGTCTAGTAGGTGAAAAACTGTTTTTT. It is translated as CASRFGLVGEKLFF.

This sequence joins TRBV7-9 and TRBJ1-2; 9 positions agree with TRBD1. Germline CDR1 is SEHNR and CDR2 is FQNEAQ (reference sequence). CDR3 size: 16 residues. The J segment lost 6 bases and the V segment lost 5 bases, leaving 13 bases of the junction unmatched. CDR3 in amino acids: CASSPTPGQGTNGYTF. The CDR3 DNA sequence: TGTGCCAGCAGCCCCACTCCGGGACAGGGCACGAATGGCTACACCTTC.

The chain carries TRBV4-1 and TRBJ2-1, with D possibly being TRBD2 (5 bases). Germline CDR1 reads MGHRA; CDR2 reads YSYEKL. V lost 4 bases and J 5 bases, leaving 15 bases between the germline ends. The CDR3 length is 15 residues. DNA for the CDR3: TGCGCCAGCAGCCGGCTCGGACTTTCCAACAATGAGCAGTTCTTC. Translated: CASSRLGLSNNEQFF.

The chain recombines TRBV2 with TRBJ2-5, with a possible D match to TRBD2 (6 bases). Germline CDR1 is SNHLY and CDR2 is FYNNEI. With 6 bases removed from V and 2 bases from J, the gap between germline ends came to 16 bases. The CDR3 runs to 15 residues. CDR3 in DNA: TGTGCCAGCAGAAAGGGCGGGGCCACACAAGAGACCCAGTACTTC. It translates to CASRKGGATQETQYF.

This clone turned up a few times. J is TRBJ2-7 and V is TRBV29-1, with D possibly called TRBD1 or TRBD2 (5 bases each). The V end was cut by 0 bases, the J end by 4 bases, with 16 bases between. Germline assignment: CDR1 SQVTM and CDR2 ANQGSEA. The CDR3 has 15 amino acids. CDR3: CSVEEGAGSPYEQYF. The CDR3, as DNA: TGCAGCGTTGAAGAAGGCGCAGGGAGTCCATACGAGCAGTACTTC.

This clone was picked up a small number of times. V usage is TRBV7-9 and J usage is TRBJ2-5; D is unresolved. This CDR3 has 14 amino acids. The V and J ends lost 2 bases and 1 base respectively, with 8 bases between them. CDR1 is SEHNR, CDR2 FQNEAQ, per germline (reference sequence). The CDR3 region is CASSLSPIQETQYF. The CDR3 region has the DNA TGTGCCAGCAGCTTAAGTCCAATCCAAGAGACCCAGTACTTC.

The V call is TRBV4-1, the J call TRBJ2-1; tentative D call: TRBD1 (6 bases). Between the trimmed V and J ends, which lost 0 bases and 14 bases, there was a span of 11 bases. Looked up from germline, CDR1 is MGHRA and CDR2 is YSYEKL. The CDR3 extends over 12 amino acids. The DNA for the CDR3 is TGCGCCAGCAGCCAAGATTTCACAGGGAAGTTCTTC. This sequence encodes CASSQDFTGKFF.